The present entry profiles one T cell receptor beta chain with its context. No cognate antigen has been identified for it. It has no much larger one-base neighbor in the sample; base qualities were not kept. PTCy-treated patients came from a prospective multi-institutional clinical trial. Peripheral blood and bone marrow mononuclear cells were isolated by Ficoll-Hypaque density centrifugation and were cryopreserved. The CDR3 covers 13 residues, taking in both the cysteine and the phenylalanine. Just the 39-base CDR3 DNA is kept, in frame starting at base 1. CDR1 GTSNPN and CDR2 SVGIG were looked up in the germline V gene (reference sequence). Trimming leaves V shorter by 5 bases and J shorter by 2 bases, with the junction holding 5 bases beyond the gene matches. The sample comes from a study of T cells after posttransplantation cyclophosphamide (dated by TCRdb to 2016 to 2017). For context, the study as a whole: T cell repertoire reconstitution was tracked by TRB sequencing after myeloablative bone marrow transplantation in which posttransplantation cyclophosphamide was used as GVHD prophylaxis. Samples from under 40 PTCy-treated patients and over 15 related bone marrow donors of those patients were subjected to antigen receptor sequencing. Blood from all 35 or so PTCy patients with 1-year posttransplant specimens was subjected to TRB sequencing. In 3 patients, up to roughly 3 additional blood samples taken between 2 and 5.2 years after transplant also underwent TRB sequencing, as did pretransplant blood from 4 patients. Because TRA and TRB clonality correlated tightly in 9 samples, the subsequent TCR analyses were limited to TRB only. Public TRB sequences were queried against a database of over 3,000 sequences associated with responses to pathogens, tumor antigens, self-antigens and alloantigens. General study outcomes and caveats: The TRB repertoires of T cells infiltrating skin or the GI tract showed only limited overlap with the TRB repertoires found in blood. Donor-recipient similarity was low at 1-2 months but increased during the first year, and donor CD8+ memory clones often dominated later blood repertoires. Across about 40 patients, TRB clonality was highly associated with recipient CMV seropositivity and CMV reactivation, and PTCy diversity was similar to diversity in CNI/methotrexate controls.

TRB sequencing was run on genomic DNA with either the immunoSEQ assay at survey resolution or the hsTCRB kit. As for how the authors treated the data: The immunoSEQ software handled initial read processing, and the LymphoSeq R package was used for repertoire analyses. Clonality was computed as 1 minus normalized Shannon entropy; Gini coefficient was also calculated for each TRB dataset. Phenotypes of unsorted samples were inferred by mapping TRB sequences from sorted subsets of the recipient or donor onto the same recipient's unsorted samples. TCRdb took this table from immuneACCESS and kept in-frame rearrangements with V and J called. Such tables lack part of the clones; where checked against another copy, unresolved V genes explain under half of the gap, and the rest is unexplained. Clonal size and the V and J genes are those of that table, whereas D and trimming came from the DNA. The sample table shows approximately 52,000 clones, and around 83% are seen once. About 3% of the sample comes from the top ten.

Recombination connected TRBV30 to TRBJ2-7, and 8 bases in between align with TRBD1. Input material: PBMCs. This TCR came from a man between 25 and 39 years old with a blood cancer, CMV-positive, and with a related stem cell donor. The CDR3 reads CAWAGTGTYEQYF. The DNA sequence is given as TGTGCCTGGGCCGGGACAGGAACCTACGAGCAGTACTTC.